These 30 T cell receptor beta chains share one sample of origin, sequenced in a study of blood T cells in healthy people across ages. A second about 7 to 12 cycle PCR used barcoded and J-beta primers. TCRdb passed the 5' RACE reads through MiXCR, listing each CDR3 protein once. Among about a million distinct CDR3 sequences listed, roughly 43% were seen once. The specimen sequenced was blood. The receptors stem from a man aged 30-40 years in good health.

This clonotype was seen only a few times. CDR3 in amino acids: CSVSYTEAFF. The DNA for the CDR3 is TGCAGCGTTTCCTACACTGAAGCTTTCTTT. This chain connects TRBV29-1 to TRBJ1-1, with D unresolved. In germline, CDR1 is SQVTM, CDR2 ANQGSEA. The germline V and J ends were trimmed by 5 bases and 3 bases, with 4 bases remaining between them. The CDR3 totals 10 residues.

V gene TRBV7-2 combines with J gene TRBJ2-3, with TRBD2 matching over 8 bases. The V gene's germline CDR1 is SGHTA and CDR2 FQGNSA. J was trimmed by 2 bases and V by 4 bases; bases with no gene match: 8. This CDR3 is 16 amino acids long. CDR3 loop: CASSSRAGAFTDTQYF. The CDR3 DNA reads as TGTGCCAGCAGCTCAAGAGCGGGGGCCTTCACAGATACGCAGTATTTT.

This clonotype was observed at least ten times. CDR3 protein: CSQSVADTQYF. For the CDR3, the DNA is TGCAGCCAGAGCGTAGCAGATACGCAGTATTTT. V gene TRBV29-1 combines with J gene TRBJ2-3, with D unresolved. CDR3 size: 11 residues. Trimming shortened V by 8 bases and J by 4 bases, and 10 bases separated the two germline ends. The V gene's germline CDR1 is SQVTM and CDR2 ANQGSEA.

The CDR3 protein is CASPPSGTSQDTQYF. As DNA, the CDR3 is TGTGCCAGCCCGCCTTCCGGGACTTCGCAGGATACGCAGTATTTT. The chain joins TRBV12-3 or TRBV12-4 to TRBJ2-3; D is perhaps TRBD2 (6 bases). Deletions cut 8 bases from V and 6 bases from J, with 21 bases between. This CDR3 region has 15 residues.

The gene calls are TRBV25-1 and TRBJ1-6; perhaps TRBD1 as D (5 bases). V shed 2 bases and J shed 0 bases, with 8 bases lying between them. The CDR3 length is 16 residues. The germline V gene encodes CDR1 MGHDK and CDR2 SYGVNS. The CDR3 region has the DNA TGTGCCAGCAGTGAAACAGGAGTCTCCTATAATTCACCCCTCCACTTT. Translating it yields CASSETGVSYNSPLHF.

J is TRBJ2-3 and V is TRBV24-1; D gene unclear. This CDR3 comprises 12 residues. Trimming took off 3 bases at V and 4 bases at J, with 4 bases between the two ends. Per the germline V gene, CDR1 is KGHDR and CDR2 is SFDVKD. The CDR3 nucleotides are TGTGCCACCAGTGATGAACCAGATACGCAGTATTTT. Its protein is CATSDEPDTQYF.

The chain uses TRBV15 and TRBJ2-5, with a tentative D call TRBD1 (5 bases). This CDR3 is 14 amino acids long. CDR1 is LNHNV and CDR2 is YYDKDF in the germline V gene (reference sequence). V was clipped by 1 base and J by 5 bases, with 11 bases between them. CDR3 amino acids: CATSRVPAGETQYF. CDR3 nucleotide sequence: TGTGCCACCAGCAGAGTCCCTGCAGGGGAGACCCAGTACTTC. The whole variable domain, remainder taken from reference TRBV15 and TRBJ2-5, is DAMVIQNPRYQVTQFGKPVTLSCSQTLNHNVMYWYQQKSSQAPKLLFHYYDKDFNNEADTPDNFQSRRPNTSFCFLDIRSPGLGDTAMYLCATSRVPAGETQYFGPGTRLLVL.

V usage is TRBV3-1 and J usage is TRBJ1-4; 7 bases agree with TRBD1. The junction had 9 bases not matched to a gene; V was cut back by 3 bases and J by 8 bases. The CDR3 consists of 15 residues. Germline-derived CDR1 and CDR2 are LGHDT and YNNKEL (reference sequence). CDR3 residues: CASSQGVLTGEKLFF. CDR3 DNA sequence: TGTGCCAGCAGCCAGGGGGTCTTGACAGGGGAAAAACTGTTTTTT.

This clonotype occurred once. V gene TRBV5-6 combines with J gene TRBJ2-3, with a weak D call TRBD2 (6 bases). CDR3 length: 16 amino acids. Germline loops: CDR1 SGHDT, CDR2 YYEEEE. V was trimmed by 1 base and J by 4 bases, leaving 16 bases between them. CDR3 loop: CASSLSRLALPDTQYF. As DNA, the CDR3 is TGTGCCAGCAGCTTGAGTAGGCTAGCGCTCCCAGATACGCAGTATTTT. Variable domain in full (rest from reference TRBV5-6 and TRBJ2-3): DAGVTQSPTHLIKTRGQQVTLRCSPKSGHDTVSWYQQALGQGPQFIFQYYEEEERQRGNFPDRFSGHQFPNYSSELNVNALLLGDSALYLCASSLSRLALPDTQYFGPGTRLTVL.

V is TRBV29-1 and J is TRBJ2-3; TRBD2 agrees at 10 bases. In germline, CDR1 is SQVTM, CDR2 ANQGSEA. Trimming took 5 bases from V and 4 from J; bases not matched to a gene: 18. The CDR3 runs 18 residues. Here the CDR3 reads CSVTALAGGPQPSDTQYF. The CDR3 nucleotides are TGCAGCGTTACCGCCTTAGCGGGAGGCCCACAACCCTCAGATACGCAGTATTTT.

The DNA for the CDR3 is TGTGCCAGCAGCACTACACCCGACAGGGTCGGCGAGCAGTACTTC. Amino acid sequence: CASSTTPDRVGEQYF. This chain joins TRBV9 and TRBJ2-5, with 7 positions matching TRBD1. The J call may be in error: the DNA end matches TRBJ2-7 better. This CDR3 is 15 amino acids long. The germline gives CDR1 SGDLS, CDR2 YYNGEE.

In its sample, this clonotype was seen many times. This rearrangement joins TRBV3-1 to TRBJ1-5, with D unclear. Germline CDR1 and CDR2: LGHDT and YNNKEL (reference sequence). CDR3 size: 15 residues. Trimming cost V 4 bases and J 3 bases, with 13 bases left between them. The CDR3 nucleotides are TGTGCCAGCAGCCGTATCACAGTTCCCAATCAGCCCCAGCATTTT. Amino acid sequence: CASSRITVPNQPQHF.

The chain carries TRBV2 and TRBJ1-6; a weak D match, TRBD1 (5 bases). Germline lookup yields CDR1 SNHLY and CDR2 FYNNEI. V lost 1 base to trimming and J lost 9 bases, with 16 bases between them. This CDR3 has 16 amino acids. In nucleotides, the CDR3 is TGTGCCAGCAGTGAAGTCGAGGCAGGGATAGCTTCACCCCTCCACTTT. Amino acids: CASSEVEAGIASPLHF. Full variable domain (outside the CDR3, taken from reference TRBV2 and TRBJ1-6): EPEVTQTPSHQVTQMGQEVILRCVPISNHLYFYWYRQILGQKVEFLVSFYNNEISEKSEIFDDQFSVERPDGSNFTLKIRSTKLEDSAMYFCASSEVEAGIASPLHFGNGTRLTVT.

This clonotype showed up many times. This chain uses TRBV11-3 with TRBJ2-1, with 8 positions matching TRBD2. V shed 5 bases, J shed 3 bases, and the junction held 6 bases outside the gene matches. Germline CDR1 and CDR2: SGHNT and YENEEA. The CDR3 spans 15 residues. CDR3 in DNA: TGTGCCAGCAGCCCAAGCGGGGGTATCTACAATGAGCAGTTCTTC. Translating it yields CASSPSGGIYNEQFF. The full variable domain, its missing parts supplied by reference TRBV11-3 and TRBJ2-1, is EAGVVQSPRYKIIEKKQPVAFWCNPISGHNTLYWYLQNLGQGPELLIRYENEEAVDDSQLPKDRFSAERLKGVDSTLKIQPAELGDSAVYLCASSPSGGIYNEQFFGPGTRLTVL.

This clonotype was found a few times. J is TRBJ2-1 and V is TRBV4-3; 7 positions agree with TRBD1. The germline CDR1 and CDR2 sequences are LGHNA and YSLEER. Trimming removed 0 bases from V and 0 bases from J; junction bases left unmatched: 11. There are 19 residues in the CDR3. The CDR3: CASSQDPPRGPTSYNEQFF. For the CDR3, the DNA is TGCGCCAGCAGCCAAGATCCCCCGAGGGGGCCTACCTCCTACAATGAGCAGTTCTTC.

This clonotype has ten or more counts. The CDR3 region has the DNA TGCGCCAGCAGCCAAGATGCAGGGGCCCCTTCTAACTATGGCTACACCTTC. It codes for CASSQDAGAPSNYGYTF. The chain combines TRBV4-1 with TRBJ1-2; D is perhaps TRBD1 (6 bases). This CDR3 has 17 residues. V was pared by 0 bases and J by 0 bases, with 14 bases between. Germline CDR1 and CDR2: MGHRA and YSYEKL.

This chain links TRBV6-5 with TRBJ1-2, with 12 bases identical to TRBD1. CDR3 length equals 15 residues. Germline CDR1 and CDR2: MNHEY and SVGAGI. Germline trimming cut 2 bases from V and 6 bases from J; bases unmatched to any gene: 4. The CDR3 DNA is TGTGCCAGCAGTTACACGGGACAGGGGGCCAATGGCTACACCTTC. This gives the protein CASSYTGQGANGYTF.

V is TRBV24-1 and J is TRBJ2-5, with 9 bases identical to TRBD1. Germline values: CDR1 KGHDR, CDR2 SFDVKD. The CDR3 consists of 16 residues. The V and J ends lost 4 bases and 4 bases, in that order; junction bases with no gene match: 9. The CDR3, as DNA: TGTGCCACCAGTGACCCGGGACAGGGCGGAGTAGAGACCCAGTACTTC. Protein: CATSDPGQGGVETQYF.

The V call is TRBV7-2, the J call TRBJ1-2; D unclear. Germline V gene lookup returns CDR1 SGHTA and CDR2 FQGNSA. The V gene lost 1 base and the J gene lost 7 bases, with 10 bases spanning the gap. This CDR3 spans 13 amino acids. The CDR3 spells CASSLVSSRGYTF. CDR3 in DNA: TGTGCCAGCAGCTTAGTAAGCAGTCGTGGCTACACCTTC.

The chain uses TRBV11-2 and TRBJ1-2, with a weak D call TRBD1 (5 bases). This CDR3 contains 15 residues. V was trimmed by 4 bases and J by 2 bases, leaving 14 bases between them. Germline CDR1 and CDR2: SGHAT and FQNNGV. CDR3 DNA: TGTGCCAGCAGCTGGTCACCGGGGGTGAACTATGGCTACACCTTC. It is translated as CASSWSPGVNYGYTF.

This clonotype has only one observation. The CDR3 loop reads CSAPAVAGGPEQFF. The CDR3 nucleotides are TGCAGTGCTCCAGCGGTAGCGGGGGGGCCCGAGCAGTTCTTC. The chain is built from TRBV20-1 and TRBJ2-1, with 11 bases lining up with TRBD2. Losses at the gene ends were 5 bases for V and 10 bases for J; bases not matched to a gene: 10. Germline values: CDR1 DFQATT, CDR2 SNEGSKA (reference sequence). The CDR3 contains 14 residues.

The V call is TRBV7-3, the J call TRBJ2-1; 10 bases map to TRBD2. Germline-derived CDR1 and CDR2 are SGHTA and FQGTGA. This CDR3 comprises 16 residues. V was pared by 2 bases and J by 5 bases, with 6 bases of the junction left unmatched. CDR3: CASSLASGGTHNEQFF. Here the CDR3 DNA reads TGTGCCAGCAGCTTAGCTAGCGGGGGAACCCACAATGAGCAGTTCTTC.

The chain recombines TRBV6-2 or TRBV6-3 with TRBJ2-2; the D gene is possibly TRBD2 (6 bases). V was cut by 8 bases and J by 6 bases, with 13 bases left in between. The CDR3 has 13 amino acids. Germline lookup yields CDR1 MNHEY and CDR2 SVGEGT. The CDR3 nucleotides read TGTGCCAGCGGCCCTAGCGAGGCCGGGGAGCTGTTTTTT. Protein sequence: CASGPSEAGELFF.

V and J are TRBV28 and TRBJ1-2, with TRBD1 matching over 7 bases. Germline values: CDR1 MDHEN, CDR2 SYDVKM. The CDR3 has 15 amino acids. After removal of 2 bases from V and 4 bases from J, the junction contained 7 bases not matched to a gene. The CDR3 is CASSLDPAGGYGYTF. The DNA for the CDR3 is TGTGCCAGCAGTTTAGATCCGGCAGGGGGCTATGGCTACACCTTC.

This sequence joins TRBV7-2 and TRBJ2-5, with TRBD2 as a possible D gene (6 bases). Germline values: CDR1 SGHTA, CDR2 FQGNSA. The V gene lost 0 bases and the J gene lost 4 bases, with 15 bases spanning the gap. The CDR3 sequence is 16 residues long. This CDR3 is CASSLALRVGGETQYF. The DNA of the CDR3 is TGTGCCAGCAGCTTAGCGCTCAGGGTGGGGGGAGAGACCCAGTACTTC.

This clonotype occurred a few times. The chain joins TRBV7-8 to TRBJ1-5, with D perhaps TRBD1 (6 bases). V lost 5 bases, J lost 6 bases, and 20 bases lay in between. The CDR3 sequence is 16 residues long. Germline CDR1 and CDR2: SGHVS and FQNEAQ. CDR3 sequence (DNA): TGTGCCAGCAGCCTGGGACACCCGGGGGAAGGTCAGCCCCAGCATTTT. Translation: CASSLGHPGEGQPQHF.

The chain joins TRBV5-5 to TRBJ1-2; possibly TRBD1 for D (5 bases). CDR3 length equals 17 residues. V was cut by 1 base and J by 2 bases, with 18 bases left in between. Germline V gene data show CDR1 as SGHKS and CDR2 as YYEKEE (reference sequence). This CDR3 reads CASSLRSGGAKNYGYTF. CDR3 in DNA: TGTGCCAGCAGCTTGCGGTCGGGTGGGGCGAAAAACTATGGCTACACCTTC.

This chain uses TRBV6-1 with TRBJ1-1; TRBD1 is a possible D gene (5 bases). The germline gives CDR1 MNHNS, CDR2 SASEGT. The CDR3 is 15 amino acids. Deletions cut 6 bases from V and 2 bases from J, with 16 bases between. The CDR3 loop is CASSLGTAQNTEAFF. Here the CDR3 DNA reads TGTGCCAGCAGCCTGGGGACGGCGCAAAACACTGAAGCTTTCTTT.

This clonotype occurred once. The V call is TRBV6-1, the J call TRBJ2-3; TRBD2 aligns across 10 bases. Trimming at V came to 2 bases and at J to 1 base, leaving 3 bases not matched to a gene. CDR3 length: 16 residues. Germline loops: CDR1 MNHNS, CDR2 SASEGT. CDR3 DNA sequence: TGTGCCAGCAGTGAAAGGCTAGCGGGGGGCACAGATACGCAGTATTTT. Translated, it gives CASSERLAGGTDTQYF.

This clonotype was seen a few times. The J gene is TRBJ2-3, the V gene TRBV6-4; the D gene is possibly TRBD2 (5 bases). Germline V gives CDR1 MRHNA, CDR2 SNTAGT. V lost 0 bases, J lost 1 base, and 11 bases lay in between. The CDR3 is made up of 16 amino acids. CDR3 DNA sequence: TGTGCCAGCAGTGACTCCAGCGGAGCCGGCACAGATACGCAGTATTTT. Translating it yields CASSDSSGAGTDTQYF.